Each of the 6 T cell receptor beta chains below was sequenced from the same sample in a study of cytomegalovirus exposure and HLA in healthy donors. The PCR used 60 Vbeta and 13 Jbeta primers. Method: immunoSEQ multiplex PCR; TCRdb's copy keeps in-frame clones and lacks some. Here the sample spans 170,000 or so clones, approximately 80% being singletons. Sequencing was carried out using PBMCs. Every receptor here comes from a man aged 60-69 years in good health and CMV-seronegative.

The chain uses TRBV6-1 and TRBJ1-5; a weak D match, TRBD1 (6 bases). V lost 6 bases, J lost 4 bases, and 13 bases lay in between. This CDR3 is 14 amino acids long. The germline CDR1 and CDR2 sequences are MNHNS and SASEGT. CDR3: CASRMTGSNQPQHF. The CDR3 nucleotides are TGTGCCAGCAGGATGACAGGTTCGAATCAGCCCCAGCATTTT.

The J gene is TRBJ2-2, the V gene TRBV4-1, with D possibly TRBD1 on 7 matching bases. This CDR3 comprises 19 residues. Germline lookup yields CDR1 MGHRA and CDR2 YSYEKL. V lost 4 bases and J 0 bases, leaving 21 bases between the germline ends. The CDR3 protein is CASSPGGGRGFANTGELFF. CDR3 nucleotides: TGCGCCAGCAGCCCCGGAGGGGGCAGGGGATTTGCGAACACCGGGGAGCTGTTTTTT.

This chain links TRBV27 with TRBJ1-1; D ambiguous. The ends were cut back, 11 bases at V and 0 bases at J, with 22 bases in the middle. CDR3 length: 16 amino acids. Germline CDR1 MNHEY, CDR2 SMNVEV (reference sequence). CDR3 DNA sequence: TGTGCCTCCCGAGCGGGGAGCGGGATGATGAACACTGAAGCTTTCTTT. Its protein product is CASRAGSGMMNTEAFF.

The chain is built from TRBV15 and TRBJ2-7; TRBD1 aligns across 7 bases. V gave up 4 bases and J gave up 6 bases; unmatched junction bases: 12. This CDR3 is built from 15 residues. CDR1 and CDR2 (germline): LNHNV, YYDKDF (reference sequence). The CDR3 region is CATSIQTGVVREQYF. CDR3 DNA: TGTGCCACCAGCATTCAAACAGGGGTAGTTCGCGAGCAGTACTTC.

Points on this clone: This specimen includes other DNA sequences encoding the same CDR3. The rearrangement joins TRBV6-6 to TRBJ1-2; TRBD1 agrees at 8 bases. Germline-derived CDR1 and CDR2 are MNHNY and SVGAGI (reference sequence). The CDR3 is 14 residues long. With 2 bases clipped from V and 7 bases from J, the junction kept 6 bases outside the gene matches. CDR3 DNA sequence: TGTGCCAGCAGTTACGAAGGACAGGGTAGTGGCTACACCTTC. Its translation: CASSYEGQGSGYTF.

The gene calls are TRBV11-1 and TRBJ1-5; the D gene is possibly TRBD1 (5 bases). Germline values: CDR1 SGHAT, CDR2 FQDESV (reference sequence). V lost 1 base, J lost 5 bases, and 12 bases lay in between. The CDR3 loop spans 15 amino acids. The CDR3 region is CASSLDRGGYQPQHF. Here the CDR3 DNA reads TGTGCCAGCAGCTTAGATCGGGGGGGTTATCAGCCCCAGCATTTT.